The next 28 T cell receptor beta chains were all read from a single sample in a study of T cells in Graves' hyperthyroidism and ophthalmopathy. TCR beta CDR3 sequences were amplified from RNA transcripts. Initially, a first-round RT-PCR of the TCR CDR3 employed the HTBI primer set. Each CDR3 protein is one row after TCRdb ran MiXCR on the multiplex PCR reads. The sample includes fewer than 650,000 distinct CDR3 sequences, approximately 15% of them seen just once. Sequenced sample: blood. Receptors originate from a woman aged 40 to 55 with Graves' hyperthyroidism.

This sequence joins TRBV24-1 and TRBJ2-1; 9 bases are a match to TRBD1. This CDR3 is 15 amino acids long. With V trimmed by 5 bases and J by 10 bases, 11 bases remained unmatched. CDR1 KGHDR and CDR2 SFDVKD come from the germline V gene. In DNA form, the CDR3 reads TGTGCCACCAGTGCGATCCGGGACAGGGAATACGAGCAGTTCTTC. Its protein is CATSAIRDREYEQFF.

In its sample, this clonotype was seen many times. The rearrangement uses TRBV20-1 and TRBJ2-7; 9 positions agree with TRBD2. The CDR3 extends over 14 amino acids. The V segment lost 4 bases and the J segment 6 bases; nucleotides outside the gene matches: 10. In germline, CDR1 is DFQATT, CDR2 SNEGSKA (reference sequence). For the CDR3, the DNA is TGCAGTGCTATCCTGAGTAGCGGGAGCGGCGAGCAGTACTTC. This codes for CSAILSSGSGEQYF.

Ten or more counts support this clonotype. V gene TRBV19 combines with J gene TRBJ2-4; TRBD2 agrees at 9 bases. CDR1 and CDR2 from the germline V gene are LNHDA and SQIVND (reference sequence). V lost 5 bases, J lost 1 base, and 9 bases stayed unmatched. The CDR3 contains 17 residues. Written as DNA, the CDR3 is TGTGCCAGTAGTCCCAGACTAGCGGCCGTGGCCAAAAACATTCAGTACTTC. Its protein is CASSPRLAAVAKNIQYF.

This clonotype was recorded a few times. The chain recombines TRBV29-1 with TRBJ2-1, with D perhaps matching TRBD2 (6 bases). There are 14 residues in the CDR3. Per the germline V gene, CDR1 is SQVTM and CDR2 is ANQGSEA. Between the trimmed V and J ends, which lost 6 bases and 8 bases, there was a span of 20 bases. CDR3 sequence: CSVGFSGGPYEQFF. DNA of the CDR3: TGCAGCGTGGGCTTTAGCGGAGGCCCCTATGAGCAGTTCTTC.

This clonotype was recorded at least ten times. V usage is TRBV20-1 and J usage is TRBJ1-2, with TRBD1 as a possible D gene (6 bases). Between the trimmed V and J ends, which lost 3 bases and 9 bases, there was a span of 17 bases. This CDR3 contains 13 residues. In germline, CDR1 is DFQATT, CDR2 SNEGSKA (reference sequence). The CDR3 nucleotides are TGCAGTGCTAGGAAGGGGGACATCCGAAGCTACACCTTC. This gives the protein CSARKGDIRSYTF.

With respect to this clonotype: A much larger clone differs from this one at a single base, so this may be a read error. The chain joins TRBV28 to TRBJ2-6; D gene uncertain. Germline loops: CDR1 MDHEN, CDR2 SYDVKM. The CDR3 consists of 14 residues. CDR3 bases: TGTGCCAGCAACAAGTTCTCTGGGACCAACGTCCTGACTTTC. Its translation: CASNKFSGTNVLTF.

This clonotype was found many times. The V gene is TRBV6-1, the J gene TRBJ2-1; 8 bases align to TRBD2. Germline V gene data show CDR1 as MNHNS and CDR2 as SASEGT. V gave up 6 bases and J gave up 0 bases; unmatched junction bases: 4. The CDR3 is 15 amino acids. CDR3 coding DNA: TGTGCCAGCAGGGACAGCGGGAGCTCCTACAATGAGCAGTTCTTC. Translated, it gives CASRDSGSSYNEQFF.

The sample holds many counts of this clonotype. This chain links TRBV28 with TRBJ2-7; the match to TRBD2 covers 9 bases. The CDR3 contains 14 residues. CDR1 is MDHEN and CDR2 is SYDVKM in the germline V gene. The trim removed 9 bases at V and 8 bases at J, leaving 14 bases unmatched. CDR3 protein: CASTLAGTPLKQYF. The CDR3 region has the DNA TGTGCCAGTACCCTAGCGGGGACCCCCCTGAAGCAGTACTTC.

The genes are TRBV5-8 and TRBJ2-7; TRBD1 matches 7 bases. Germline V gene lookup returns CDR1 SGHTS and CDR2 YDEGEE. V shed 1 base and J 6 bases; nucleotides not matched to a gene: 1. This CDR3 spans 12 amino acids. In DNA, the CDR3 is TGTGCCAGCAGCTTGACAGGGGCCGAGCAGTACTTC. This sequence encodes CASSLTGAEQYF.

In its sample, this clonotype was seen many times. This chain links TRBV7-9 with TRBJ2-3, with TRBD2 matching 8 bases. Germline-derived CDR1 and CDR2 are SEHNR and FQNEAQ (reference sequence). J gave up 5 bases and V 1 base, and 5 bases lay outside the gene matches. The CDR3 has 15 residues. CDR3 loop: CASSLGPGGVDTQYF. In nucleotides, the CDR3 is TGTGCCAGCAGCTTAGGTCCGGGAGGGGTAGATACGCAGTATTTT.

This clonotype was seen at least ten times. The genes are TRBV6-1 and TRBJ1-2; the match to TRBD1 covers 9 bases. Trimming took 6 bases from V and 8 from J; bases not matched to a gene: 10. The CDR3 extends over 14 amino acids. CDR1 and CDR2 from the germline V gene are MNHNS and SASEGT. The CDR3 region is CASRQTGTGKGYTF. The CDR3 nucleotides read TGTGCCAGCAGGCAAACCGGGACAGGGAAGGGCTACACCTTC.

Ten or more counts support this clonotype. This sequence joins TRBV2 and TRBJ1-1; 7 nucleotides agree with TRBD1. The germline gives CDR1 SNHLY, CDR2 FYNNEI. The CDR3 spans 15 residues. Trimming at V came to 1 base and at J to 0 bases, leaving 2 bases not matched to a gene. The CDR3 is CASSEEGQMNTEAFF. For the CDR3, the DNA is TGTGCCAGCAGTGAAGAGGGACAGATGAACACTGAAGCTTTCTTT.

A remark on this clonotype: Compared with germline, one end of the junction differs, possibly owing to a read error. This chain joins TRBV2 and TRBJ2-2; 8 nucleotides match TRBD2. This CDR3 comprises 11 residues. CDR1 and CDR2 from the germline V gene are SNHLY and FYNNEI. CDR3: CAGSDNGRVFF. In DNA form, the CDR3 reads TGTGCCGGCAGTGATAACGGGAGGGTGTTTTTT.

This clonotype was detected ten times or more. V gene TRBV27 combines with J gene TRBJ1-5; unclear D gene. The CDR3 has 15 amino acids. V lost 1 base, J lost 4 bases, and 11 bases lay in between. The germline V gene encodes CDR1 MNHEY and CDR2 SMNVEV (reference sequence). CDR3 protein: CASSLLGSQNQPQHF. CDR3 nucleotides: TGTGCCAGCAGTTTATTGGGCAGCCAGAATCAGCCCCAGCATTTT.

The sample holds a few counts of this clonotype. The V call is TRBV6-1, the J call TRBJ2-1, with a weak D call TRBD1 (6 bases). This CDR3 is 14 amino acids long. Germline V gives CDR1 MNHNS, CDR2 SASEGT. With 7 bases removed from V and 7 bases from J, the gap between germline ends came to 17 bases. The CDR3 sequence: CASTTGLGANEQFF. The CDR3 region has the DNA TGTGCCAGCACCACAGGGTTGGGGGCTAATGAGCAGTTCTTC.

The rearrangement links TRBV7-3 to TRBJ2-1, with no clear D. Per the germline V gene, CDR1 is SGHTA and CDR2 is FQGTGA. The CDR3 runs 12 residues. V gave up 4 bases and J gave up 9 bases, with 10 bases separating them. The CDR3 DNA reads TGTGCCAGCAGCTATACCACGGGTGAGCAGTTCTTC. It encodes CASSYTTGEQFF. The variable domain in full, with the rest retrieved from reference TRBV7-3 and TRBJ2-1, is GAGVSQTPSNKVTEKGKYVELRCDPISGHTALYWYRQSLGQGPEFLIYFQGTGAADDSGLPNDRFFAVRPEGSVSTLKIQRTERGDSAVYLCASSYTTGEQFFGPGTRLTVL.

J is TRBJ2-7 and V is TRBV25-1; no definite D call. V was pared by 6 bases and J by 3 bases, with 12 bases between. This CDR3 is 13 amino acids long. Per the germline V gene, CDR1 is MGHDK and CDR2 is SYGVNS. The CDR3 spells CASRPPVGYEQYF. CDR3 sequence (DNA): TGTGCCAGCAGGCCCCCAGTAGGCTACGAGCAGTACTTC.

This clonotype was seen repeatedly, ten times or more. CDR3 in amino acids: CASSLVTGYPGELFF. The CDR3 coding sequence is TGTGCCAGCAGTTTAGTTACAGGGTACCCCGGGGAGCTGTTTTTT. This rearrangement joins TRBV12-3 or TRBV12-4 to TRBJ2-2, with a possible D match to TRBD1 (6 bases). This CDR3 has 15 amino acids. Between the trimmed V and J ends, which lost 1 base and 6 bases, there was a span of 12 bases.

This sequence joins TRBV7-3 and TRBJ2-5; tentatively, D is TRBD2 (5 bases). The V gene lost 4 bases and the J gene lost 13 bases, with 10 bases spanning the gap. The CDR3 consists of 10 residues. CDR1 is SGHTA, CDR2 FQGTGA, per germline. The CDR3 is CASSSADLYF. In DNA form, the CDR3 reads TGTGCCAGCAGCTCAGCGGACCTGTACTTC.

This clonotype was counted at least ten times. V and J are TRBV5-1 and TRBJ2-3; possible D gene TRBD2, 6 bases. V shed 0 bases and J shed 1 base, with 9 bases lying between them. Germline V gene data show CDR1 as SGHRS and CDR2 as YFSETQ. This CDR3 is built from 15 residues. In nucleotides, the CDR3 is TGCGCCAGCAGCTTGGCCCCTAGCGGCACAGATACGCAGTATTTT. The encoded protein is CASSLAPSGTDTQYF.

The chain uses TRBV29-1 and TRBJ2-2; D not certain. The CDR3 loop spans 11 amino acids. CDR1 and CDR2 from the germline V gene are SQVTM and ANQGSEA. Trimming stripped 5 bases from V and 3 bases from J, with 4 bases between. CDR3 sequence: CSVRYTGELFF. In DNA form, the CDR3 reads TGCAGCGTTAGATACACCGGGGAGCTGTTTTTT.

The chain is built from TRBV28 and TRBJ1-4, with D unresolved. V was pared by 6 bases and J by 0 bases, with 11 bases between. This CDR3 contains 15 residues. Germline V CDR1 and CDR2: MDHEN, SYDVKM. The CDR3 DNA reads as TGTGCCAGCAGGCAACGGACGGCAACTAATGAAAAACTGTTTTTT. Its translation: CASRQRTATNEKLFF.

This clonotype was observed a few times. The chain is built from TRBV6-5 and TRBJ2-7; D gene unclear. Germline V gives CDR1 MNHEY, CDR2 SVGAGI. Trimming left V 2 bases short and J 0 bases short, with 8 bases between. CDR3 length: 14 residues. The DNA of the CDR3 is TGTGCCAGCAGTTACAGGGAACCCTCCTACGAGCAGTACTTC. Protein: CASSYREPSYEQYF.

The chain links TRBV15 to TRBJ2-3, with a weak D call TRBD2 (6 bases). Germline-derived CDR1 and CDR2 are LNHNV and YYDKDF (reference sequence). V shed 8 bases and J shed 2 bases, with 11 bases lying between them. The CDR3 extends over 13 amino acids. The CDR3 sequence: CATSSGVTDTQYF. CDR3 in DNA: TGTGCCACCTCGTCGGGAGTCACAGATACGCAGTATTTT.

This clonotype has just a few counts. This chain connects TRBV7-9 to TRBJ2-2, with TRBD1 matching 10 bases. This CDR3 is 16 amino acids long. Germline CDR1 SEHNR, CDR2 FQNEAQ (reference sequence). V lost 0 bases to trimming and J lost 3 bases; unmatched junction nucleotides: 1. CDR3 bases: TGTGCCAGCAGCTTAGCGACAGGGGGCTACACCGGGGAGCTGTTTTTT. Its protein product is CASSLATGGYTGELFF.

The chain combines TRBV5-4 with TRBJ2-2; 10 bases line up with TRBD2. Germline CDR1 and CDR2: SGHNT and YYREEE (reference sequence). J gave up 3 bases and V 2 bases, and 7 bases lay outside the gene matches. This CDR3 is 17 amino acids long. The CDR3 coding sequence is TGTGCCAGCAGCTTAGCGCCGGGACTAGCGTACACCGGGGAGCTGTTTTTT. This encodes CASSLAPGLAYTGELFF.

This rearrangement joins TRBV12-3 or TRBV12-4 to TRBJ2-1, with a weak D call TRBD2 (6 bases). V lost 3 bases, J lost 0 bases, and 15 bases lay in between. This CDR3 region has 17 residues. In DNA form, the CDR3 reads TGTGCCAGCAGTTTTGGAGTTAAGCGGGTCTCCTACAATGAGCAGTTCTTC. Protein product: CASSFGVKRVSYNEQFF.

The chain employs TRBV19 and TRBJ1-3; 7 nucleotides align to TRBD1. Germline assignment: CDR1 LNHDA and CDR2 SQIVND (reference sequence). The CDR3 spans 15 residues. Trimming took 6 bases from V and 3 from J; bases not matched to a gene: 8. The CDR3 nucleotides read TGTGCCAGTAGCGACGCGACAGGGAGTGGAAACACCATATATTTT. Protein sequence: CASSDATGSGNTIYF.